Presented here are 20 T cell receptor beta chains from one specimen sequenced in a study of T-cell reconstitution after alpha-beta-depleted transplantation in children. Whole-study results and caveats: Counts and diversity of T cells one year after transplant came mostly from newly produced T cells.

Unique molecular identifiers featured in how the TCRbeta library was prepared. MiXCR, run by TCRdb on the PCR reads, gives a single entry per CDR3 protein. The sample includes about 290,000 distinct CDR3 sequences, roughly 7.8% seen only once; the top ten take about 8.2%. Their target antigens are unknown. This specimen consisted of peripheral blood, obtained 360 days after TCRalphabeta/CD19-depleted stem cell transplant. The receptors were sampled from a female patient younger than 10 who had a stem cell transplant for Fanconi anemia, so the T cells may come from the graft donor.

This clonotype came up many times. This chain uses TRBV4-3 with TRBJ1-2; D is undetermined. Trimming removed 0 bases from V and 0 bases from J, with 11 bases in between. This CDR3 comprises 16 residues. The germline CDR1 and CDR2 sequences are LGHNA and YSLEER. CDR3 DNA sequence: TGCGCCAGCAGCCAAGAGTTCCCAGTAGCTAACTATGGCTACACCTTC. This translates into CASSQEFPVANYGYTF.

This clonotype was picked up a small number of times. This sequence joins TRBV6-5 and TRBJ2-2, with TRBD1 as a possible D gene (6 bases). Trimming pared 2 bases from V and 7 bases from J, leaving 17 bases between. The CDR3 consists of 16 residues. From germline, CDR1 is MNHEY and CDR2 SVGAGI. This chain's CDR3 is CASSYEQGWYDGELFF. The CDR3 DNA reads as TGTGCCAGCAGTTACGAGCAGGGGTGGTACGACGGGGAGCTGTTTTTT.

This clonotype appeared a few times. The chain combines TRBV5-1 with TRBJ2-5; D not certain. Trimming took 2 bases from V and 5 from J, leaving 13 bases between them. This CDR3 region has 14 residues. Looked up from germline, CDR1 is SGHRS and CDR2 is YFSETQ. The CDR3 DNA sequence: TGCGCCAGCAGCTTCAGTAGGTCAGCGGAGACCCAGTACTTC. This codes for CASSFSRSAETQYF.

This clonotype was seen repeatedly, ten times or more. The V and J genes are TRBV12-3 or TRBV12-4 and TRBJ2-7, with 10 bases aligning to TRBD2. The CDR3 sequence is 14 residues long. With 5 bases clipped from V and 0 bases from J, the junction kept 1 base outside the gene matches. CDR3 sequence (DNA): TGTGCCAGCAGTAGCGGGGGGGCCTCCTACGAGCAGTACTTC. Protein sequence: CASSSGGASYEQYF.

This clonotype was seen repeatedly, ten times or more. This chain uses TRBV7-6 with TRBJ2-3, with TRBD2 identical over 10 bases. The length of the CDR3 is 17 residues. Trimming at V came to 3 bases and at J to 0 bases, leaving 6 bases not matched to a gene. Germline V gene sequence: CDR1 SGHVS, CDR2 FNYEAQ. The CDR3 coding sequence is TGTGCCAGCAGCTTCCATCTAGCGGGGGCTAGCACAGATACGCAGTATTTT. It encodes CASSFHLAGASTDTQYF.

This clonotype was observed a few times. The V call is TRBV4-3, the J call TRBJ1-2; 8 nucleotides align to TRBD1. Germline V gene data show CDR1 as LGHNA and CDR2 as YSLEER. V lost 4 bases and J lost 4; bases outside the gene matches: 8. This CDR3 is 15 amino acids long. The CDR3 reads CASSPGQGFVYGYTF. Here the CDR3 DNA reads TGCGCCAGCAGCCCCGGACAGGGCTTTGTCTATGGCTACACCTTC.

This clonotype was seen ten or more times. The V gene is TRBV5-1, the J gene TRBJ2-3; a weak D match, TRBD2 (6 bases). CDR1 SGHRS and CDR2 YFSETQ come from the germline V gene. Trimming stripped 4 bases from V and 3 bases from J, with 12 bases between. This CDR3 is 14 amino acids long. CDR3 coding DNA: TGCGCCAGCAGCCGGGACGGGGGAACAGATACGCAGTATTTT. Translated: CASSRDGGTDTQYF.

This clonotype has a count of ten or more. The rearrangement links TRBV20-1 to TRBJ2-3, with TRBD2 matching 10 bases. The J segment lost 1 base and the V segment lost 6 bases, leaving 4 bases of the junction unmatched. Germline lookup yields CDR1 DFQATT and CDR2 SNEGSKA (reference sequence). The CDR3 totals 14 residues. CDR3 sequence: CSAQSGGGTDTQYF. CDR3 DNA: TGCAGTGCCCAAAGCGGGGGGGGCACAGATACGCAGTATTTT.

This clonotype was seen a handful of times. The genes are TRBV5-6 and TRBJ2-2; no clear D. This CDR3 region has 12 residues. Germline V gives CDR1 SGHDT, CDR2 YYEEEE. V dropped 2 bases and J dropped 6 bases, with 5 bases sitting between them. The CDR3 nucleotides read TGTGCCAGCAGCTTAGCCCCCGGGGAGCTGTTTTTT. As protein: CASSLAPGELFF.

This clonotype was detected a few times. The V call is TRBV6-5, the J call TRBJ2-4, with 10 nucleotides matching TRBD2. V lost 7 bases to trimming and J lost 1 base; unmatched junction nucleotides: 1. CDR1 is MNHEY and CDR2 is SVGAGI in the germline V gene. The CDR3 totals 14 residues. The CDR3 DNA sequence: TGTGCCAGCAATAGCGGGGGGGCCAAAAACATTCAGTACTTC. The encoded protein is CASNSGGAKNIQYF.

This clonotype was counted between two and nine times. The chain couples TRBV11-2 to TRBJ2-1; D is perhaps TRBD1 (5 bases). V gave up 5 bases and J gave up 2 bases, with 10 bases separating them. This CDR3 comprises 14 residues. From germline, CDR1 is SGHAT and CDR2 FQNNGV. The chain's CDR3 is CASSLPGPYNEQFF. The CDR3 nucleotides are TGTGCCAGCAGCCTCCCAGGGCCCTACAATGAGCAGTTCTTC.

This clonotype has at least ten counts. The J gene is TRBJ2-1, the V gene TRBV6-1; no reliable D call. Germline values: CDR1 MNHNS, CDR2 SASEGT. Trimming cost V 2 bases and J 13 bases, with 9 bases left between them. This CDR3 contains 11 residues. The CDR3 nucleotides are TGTGCCAGCAGTGAATTGGGCTCCCAGTTCTTC. It is translated as CASSELGSQFF.

The rearrangement links TRBV4-1 to TRBJ2-3; tentative D call: TRBD1 (6 bases). The germline V and J ends were trimmed by 0 bases and 4 bases, with 20 bases remaining between them. This CDR3 has 18 residues. Germline CDR1 is MGHRA and CDR2 is YSYEKL. The CDR3 is CASSQDLSGGGRADTQYF. The CDR3, as DNA: TGCGCCAGCAGCCAAGATTTAAGTGGGGGCGGGCGGGCAGATACGCAGTATTTT.

Turning to this clonotype: One junction end disagrees with the germline gene, perhaps due to a read error. The chain employs TRBV7-3 and TRBJ2-6, with 7 nucleotides matching TRBD1. This CDR3 comprises 19 residues. Germline V CDR1 and CDR2: SGHTA, FQGTGA. CDR3 bases: TGTGCCAGCAGCCTAACTCGTGGCCGACAGGGCTCTGGGGCCAACGTCCTGACTTTC. As protein: CASSLTRGRQGSGANVLTF. Together with reference TRBV7-3 and TRBJ2-6, the CDR3 gives the full variable domain: GAGVSQTPSNKVTEKGKYVELRCDPISGHTALYWYRQSLGQGPEFLIYFQGTGAADDSGLPNDRFFAVRPEGSVSTLKIQRTERGDSAVYLCASSLTRGRQGSGANVLTFGAGSRLTVL.

This chain connects TRBV20-1 to TRBJ2-2, with TRBD1 matching over 7 bases. There are 16 residues in the CDR3. The V gene end was trimmed by 2 bases and the J gene end by 5 bases; junction bases not matched to a gene: 11. Germline-derived CDR1 and CDR2 are DFQATT and SNEGSKA (reference sequence). CDR3 sequence (DNA): TGCAGTGCTAGACCTCCCGGGACAGAACTTACCGGGGAGCTGTTTTTT. It translates to CSARPPGTELTGELFF.

This clonotype was detected many times. The rearrangement joins TRBV7-9 to TRBJ2-2, with D possibly being TRBD1 or TRBD2 (5 bases each). Germline-derived CDR1 and CDR2 are SEHNR and FQNEAQ (reference sequence). The CDR3 consists of 12 residues. V was trimmed by 5 bases and J by 13 bases, leaving 14 bases between them. The CDR3 DNA reads as TGTGCCAGCAGCACCAGGGAGTATGGGCTGTTTTTT. It is translated as CASSTREYGLFF.

The CDR3: CASSWVAANTDTQYF. The CDR3 DNA sequence: TGTGCCAGCAGCTGGGTGGCTGCTAACACAGATACGCAGTATTTT. This chain joins TRBV5-4 and TRBJ2-3; D uncertain. V was pared by 3 bases and J by 2 bases, with 13 bases between. CDR1 and CDR2 from the germline V gene are SGHNT and YYREEE (reference sequence). The CDR3 sequence is 15 residues long.

This clonotype came up many times. V is TRBV5-1 and J is TRBJ1-4; D unclear. The CDR3 consists of 13 residues. The V end was cut by 2 bases, the J end by 3 bases, with 5 bases between. Germline-derived CDR1 and CDR2 are SGHRS and YFSETQ. DNA for the CDR3: TGCGCCAGCAGCTTTGGGTCTAATGAAAAACTGTTTTTT. It yields the protein CASSFGSNEKLFF.

This clonotype was seen at least ten times. As DNA, the CDR3 is TGTGCCAGCAGCCAGACTAGCGGATACCCCGGGGAGCTGTTTTTT. Translating it yields CASSQTSGYPGELFF. The genes are TRBV7-2 and TRBJ2-2; 9 bases map to TRBD2. CDR3 length: 15 residues. The germline CDR1 and CDR2 sequences are SGHTA and FQGNSA. The V gene end was trimmed by 5 bases and the J gene end by 6 bases; junction bases not matched to a gene: 7.

This clonotype was seen ten or more times. The V gene is TRBV11-2, the J gene TRBJ2-1; D is undetermined. Germline loops: CDR1 SGHAT, CDR2 FQNNGV. The CDR3 totals 13 residues. V lost 0 bases, J lost 7 bases, and 7 bases lay in between. The CDR3 loop is CASSLETVNEQFF. Here the CDR3 DNA reads TGTGCCAGCAGCTTAGAGACCGTGAATGAGCAGTTCTTC.